This T cell receptor beta chain was retrieved from a study of T-cell reconstitution after alpha-beta-depleted transplantation in children. General study results and limits: T-cell counts and diversity were attributed mostly to newly produced T cells one year after transplant.

In the case of this clonotype: As yet, its antigen is unknown.

Preparation of the TCRbeta library involved a method that used unique molecular identifiers. TCRdb fed the PCR reads into MiXCR, producing one record per CDR3 protein. The sample has approximately 800,000 distinct CDR3 sequences; about 16% are singletons. Germline V gene data show CDR1 as SGHVS and CDR2 as FNYEAQ. Trimming shortened V by 6 bases and J by 5 bases, and 23 bases separated the two germline ends. The length of the CDR3 is 17 residues. The chain links TRBV7-6 to TRBJ2-1; perhaps TRBD2 as D (5 bases). The source was PBMCs, mostly from graft donor cells, collected 360 days after TCRalphabeta/CD19-depleted stem cell transplant. This TCR derives from a male patient aged 10-17 years who had a stem cell transplant for acute lymphoblastic leukemia, so the T cells may come from the graft donor. The DNA of the CDR3 is TGTGCCAGCAGTTCAGGACTGATTAGCGTCACAGACAATGAGCAGTTCTTC. Its translation is CASSSGLISVTDNEQFF.